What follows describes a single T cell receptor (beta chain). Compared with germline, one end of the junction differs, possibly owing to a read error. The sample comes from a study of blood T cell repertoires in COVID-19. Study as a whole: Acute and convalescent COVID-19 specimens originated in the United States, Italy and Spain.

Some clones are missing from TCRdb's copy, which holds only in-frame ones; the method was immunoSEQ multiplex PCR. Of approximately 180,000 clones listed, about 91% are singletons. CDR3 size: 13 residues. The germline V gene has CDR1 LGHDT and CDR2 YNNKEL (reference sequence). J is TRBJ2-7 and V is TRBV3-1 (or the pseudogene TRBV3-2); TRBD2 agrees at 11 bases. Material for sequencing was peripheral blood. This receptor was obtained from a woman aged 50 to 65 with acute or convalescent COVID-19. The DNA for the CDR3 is TGTGCCAGCAGCCAAGTTGGTAGCGGGGGGGTATTCTTC. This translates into CASSQVGSGGVFF.